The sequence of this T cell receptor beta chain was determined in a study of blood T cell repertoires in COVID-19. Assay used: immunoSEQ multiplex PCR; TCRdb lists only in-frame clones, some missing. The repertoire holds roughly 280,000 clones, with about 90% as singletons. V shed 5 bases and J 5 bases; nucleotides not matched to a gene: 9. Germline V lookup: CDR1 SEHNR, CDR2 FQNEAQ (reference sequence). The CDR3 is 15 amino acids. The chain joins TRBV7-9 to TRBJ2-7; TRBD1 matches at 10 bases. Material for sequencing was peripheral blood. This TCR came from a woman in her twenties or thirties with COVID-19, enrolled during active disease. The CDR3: CASSDSGTGDNEQYF. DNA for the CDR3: TGTGCCAGCAGCGATTCCGGGACAGGGGACAACGAGCAGTACTTC.